The clone carrying this T cell receptor (beta chain) was observed once. Its antigen is undetermined. PCR employed 60 Vbeta and 13 Jbeta primers. Sequencing used immunoSEQ multiplex PCR; TCRdb keeps in-frame clones, though not all of them. The table records 65,000 to 70,000 clones, just under 70% of them present only once. These data belong to a study of cytomegalovirus exposure and HLA in healthy donors. Findings and caveats of the study: Researchers reported from a later analysis that most CMV-associated TCR beta chains appeared HLA-restricted. Using a false discovery rate of 0.05, a later analysis showed that 16,000 or so TCR beta sequences were associated with HLA alleles. The study dropped some indistinguishable V segments, TRBV6-2 and TRBV6-3 among them. Prior analysis indicated that the majority of TCR beta V segments exhibited productivity approximately 87% or approximately 30% of the time.

The germline CDR1 and CDR2 sequences are MNHNS and SASEGT. Trimming removed 4 bases from V and 6 bases from J; junction bases left unmatched: 5. This CDR3 has 13 amino acids. Sequences were obtained from PBMCs. The chain joins TRBV6-1 to TRBJ2-7, with TRBD1 identical over 8 bases. The source of this sequence is a woman younger than 45 in good health and CMV-seronegative. The CDR3 loop is CASSVHRGTEQYF. CDR3 nucleotides: TGTGCCAGCAGTGTGCACAGGGGGACCGAGCAGTACTTC.